This is a list of T cell receptor beta chains from one sample in a study of blood T cell repertoires in COVID-19. Some clones are missing from TCRdb's copy, which holds only in-frame ones; the method was immunoSEQ multiplex PCR. The data show about 28,000 clones, 81% seen once. Material for sequencing was peripheral blood. The receptor source for this set is a woman aged 55-69 years with acute or convalescent COVID-19. Both conserved end residues are part of each CDR3. Fields, in order: clone size, V gene, J gene, D gene, CDR3 protein, CDR3 DNA. The D gene is left open where the match is weak. Rows give clone size only sometimes, using once, few, many, or a class for an expanded clone.

NA	TRBV30	TRBJ1-1	NA	CAWSWGEMNTEAFF	TGTGCCTGGAGTTGGGGGGAAATGAACACTGAAGCTTTCTTT
NA	TRBV6-6	TRBJ2-1	TRBD2	CASSYAGAGGNEQFF	TGTGCCAGCAGTTACGCTGGGGCGGGGGGCAATGAGCAGTTCTTC
once	TRBV28	TRBJ1-2	TRBD1	CASSRLINRDRVGGYTF	TGTGCCAGCAGTCGACTGATAAACCGGGACAGGGTTGGTGGCTACACCTTC
NA	TRBV6-1	TRBJ2-5	TRBD2	CASSEVDKGRGTQYF	TGTGCCAGCAGTGAAGTAGATAAGGGGAGGGGGACCCAGTACTTC
NA	TRBV18	TRBJ1-1	NA	CASSSRVPPTEAFF	TGTGCCAGCTCTTCCCGGGTGCCCCCCACTGAAGCTTTCTTT
few	TRBV5-1	TRBJ1-2	NA	CASSSEPNYGYTF	TGCGCCAGCAGCTCCGAGCCCAACTATGGCTACACCTTC
NA	TRBV6-5	TRBJ1-1	NA	CASRLNIEAFF	TGTGCCAGCAGACTAAACATCGAAGCTTTCTTT
NA	TRBV7-8	TRBJ2-2	TRBD1	CASRYRQGVNTGELFF	TGTGCCAGCAGATATAGACAGGGAGTTAACACCGGGGAGCTGTTTTTT
NA	TRBV18	TRBJ1-2	NA	CASSPRGEIYGYTF	TGTGCCAGCTCACCACGGGGGGAGATCTATGGCTACACCTTC
NA	TRBV11-2	TRBJ1-4	NA	CASSHRELPRQENEKLFF	TGTGCCAGCAGCCACCGCGAACTACCCCGACAGGAAAATGAAAAACTGTTTTTT
NA	TRBV5-1	TRBJ1-6	TRBD1	CASSSGTGGNSPLHF	TGCGCCAGCAGCTCCGGGACAGGGGGTAATTCACCCCTCCACTTT
NA	TRBV6-1	TRBJ1-2	NA	CASSEGQNPLWGQYGYTF	TGTGCCAGCAGTGAAGGACAAAATCCTTTATGGGGCCAATATGGCTACACCTTC
once	TRBV5-1	TRBJ1-1	NA	CASSTGQNTEAFF	TGCGCCAGCAGCACGGGACAGAACACTGAAGCTTTCTTT
NA	TRBV2	TRBJ1-5	NA	CASSEGPKGNQPQHF	TGTGCCAGCAGTGAAGGCCCGAAGGGGAATCAGCCCCAGCATTTT
NA	TRBV10-3	TRBJ1-2	TRBD1	CAISGQGGFDGYTF	TGTGCCATCAGTGGACAGGGGGGTTTCGATGGCTACACCTTC
NA	TRBV5-8	TRBJ1-5	TRBD1	CASSRSGTGEKPQHF	TGTGCCAGCAGCCGCTCCGGGACAGGGGAAAAGCCCCAGCATTTT
NA	TRBV5-6	TRBJ2-7	NA	CASSLWGARYEQYF	TGTGCCAGCAGCCTCTGGGGAGCCAGATACGAGCAGTACTTC
NA	TRBV14	TRBJ2-3	TRBD2	CASSPPFKRGGIDTQYF	TGTGCCAGCAGCCCCCCTTTTAAGCGGGGGGGAATAGATACGCAGTATTTT